These 32 T cell receptor beta chains came from one sample sequenced in a study of T-cell memory formation after mild COVID-19. TCRdb reanalysed the 5' RACE reads using MiXCR and keeps one entry per CDR3 protein. The data show around 140,000 distinct CDR3 sequences, about 6.1% seen once. The sequenced material came from PBMCs or a T cell subset sorted from them (not recorded which). The receptors here all came from an adult woman who had mild COVID-19 (a few samples of this study predate the infection). Cell type and time point are not known.

J is TRBJ2-2 and V is TRBV9; possible D gene TRBD2, 5 bases. Germline V gene sequence: CDR1 SGDLS, CDR2 YYNGEE. CDR3 length: 16 amino acids. The V end was cut by 2 bases, the J end by 7 bases, with 18 bases between. Here the CDR3 reads CASSVGIFLGDGELFF. In DNA, the CDR3 is TGTGCCAGCAGCGTCGGGATCTTCCTTGGAGACGGGGAGCTGTTTTTT.

The rearrangement uses TRBV24-1 and TRBJ2-5; TRBD1 is a possible D gene (6 bases). From germline, CDR1 is KGHDR and CDR2 SFDVKD. Trimming left V 4 bases short and J 5 bases short, with 19 bases between. This CDR3 comprises 16 residues. The CDR3, as DNA: TGTGCCACCAGTGACACCGGGACACCGTCCCCGGAGACCCAGTACTTC. Its translation is CATSDTGTPSPETQYF.

The chain recombines TRBV7-9 with TRBJ2-1; no clear D gene. CDR3 length: 16 residues. From germline, CDR1 is SEHNR and CDR2 FQNEAQ (reference sequence). Trimming took off 0 bases at V and 4 bases at J, with 13 bases between the two ends. Written as DNA, the CDR3 is TGTGCCAGCAGCTTAGCGGTACAGAAGCGATACAATGAGCAGTTCTTC. Translated, it gives CASSLAVQKRYNEQFF.

The chain links TRBV11-2 to TRBJ2-7, with 8 nucleotides matching TRBD2. With V trimmed by 1 base and J by 5 bases, 10 bases remained unmatched. This CDR3 region has 16 residues. Germline V gene data show CDR1 as SGHAT and CDR2 as FQNNGV. CDR3 region: CASSLGGSGRLDEQYF. CDR3 nucleotide sequence: TGTGCCAGCAGCTTAGGAGGGAGCGGGAGATTGGACGAGCAGTACTTC.

This clonotype was detected many times. V gene TRBV5-5 combines with J gene TRBJ2-1; TRBD1 is a possible D gene (5 bases). Trimming removed 4 bases at V and 5 bases at J, with 13 bases between. This CDR3 contains 14 residues. Per the germline V gene, CDR1 is SGHKS and CDR2 is YYEKEE (reference sequence). CDR3 DNA sequence: TGTGCCAGCAGCACGTTAAGGGGTGACAATGAGCAGTTCTTC. This gives the protein CASSTLRGDNEQFF.

The chain is built from TRBV3-1 and TRBJ1-1, with D unresolved. Germline-derived CDR1 and CDR2 are LGHDT and YNNKEL (reference sequence). V lost 1 base and J lost 0, with 9 bases in between. The CDR3 length is 15 residues. CDR3 residues: CASSQGQVMNTEAFF. The CDR3 DNA follows: TGTGCCAGCAGCCAAGGGCAGGTAATGAACACTGAAGCTTTCTTT.

This clonotype was found a few times. V usage is TRBV7-3 and J usage is TRBJ2-3, with TRBD2 matching 11 bases. The V and J ends lost 3 bases and 4 bases, in that order; junction bases with no gene match: 6. There are 16 residues in the CDR3. Germline V CDR1 and CDR2: SGHTA, FQGTGA. The DNA for the CDR3 is TGTGCCAGCAGCTTTCGTAGCGGGGGGGTAGCAGATACGCAGTATTTT. Translation: CASSFRSGGVADTQYF.

This clonotype was seen ten or more times. The chain is built from TRBV12-3 or TRBV12-4 and TRBJ2-1; D is undetermined. V shed 3 bases and J shed 8 bases, with 2 bases lying between them. This CDR3 comprises 10 residues. The CDR3 reads CASSFDEQFF. In DNA, the CDR3 is TGTGCCAGCAGTTTTGATGAGCAGTTCTTC.

With respect to this clonotype: At one boundary the junction diverges from the germline segment, which might be a read error. V usage is TRBV7-9 and J usage is TRBJ1-6, with D unresolved. Germline V gives CDR1 SEHNR, CDR2 FQNEAQ (reference sequence). The length of the CDR3 is 14 residues. CDR3 region: CASGLSGDNSPLHF. For the CDR3, the DNA is TGTGCCAGCGGCTTAAGCGGGGATAATTCACCCCTCCACTTT.

This chain uses TRBV12-3 or TRBV12-4 with TRBJ2-1; 13 nucleotides align to TRBD2. V was pared by 4 bases and J by 8 bases, with 5 bases of the junction left unmatched. The CDR3 covers 15 residues. For the CDR3, the DNA is TGTGCCAGCAGTTCACTAGCGGGAGGGCCCCATGAGCAGTTCTTC. It encodes CASSSLAGGPHEQFF.

In its sample, this clonotype was seen many times. This chain connects TRBV12-3 or TRBV12-4 to TRBJ2-1; D is undetermined. The ends were cut back, 7 bases at V and 6 bases at J, with 16 bases in the middle. The CDR3 totals 14 residues. CDR3 residues: CASTPPASLNEQFF. CDR3 DNA sequence: TGTGCCAGCACCCCTCCGGCGAGCCTCAATGAGCAGTTCTTC.

This chain's CDR3 is CASTLQTGTGPTGNTIYF. The DNA for the CDR3 is TGTGCCAGCACCCTCCAAACCGGGACAGGGCCGACTGGAAACACCATATATTTT. The V and J genes are TRBV5-4 and TRBJ1-3; TRBD1 agrees at 9 bases. CDR1 and CDR2 (germline): SGHNT, YYREEE (reference sequence). Unmatched junction bases numbered 15, after V lost 6 bases and J lost 2 bases. This CDR3 region has 18 residues.

The chain joins TRBV9 to TRBJ1-2; D is ambiguous. Trimming left V 0 bases short and J 4 bases short, with 13 bases between. CDR1 and CDR2 from the germline V gene are SGDLS and YYNGEE. This CDR3 is 15 amino acids long. CDR3 protein: CASSVDEGPLYGYTF. The CDR3 nucleotides read TGTGCCAGCAGCGTAGATGAAGGGCCCCTCTATGGCTACACCTTC.

This clonotype has just a few counts. Here the CDR3 DNA reads TGCGCCAGCAGCATCACCTTTTCGACGGTGTGGTACAATGAGCAGTTCTTC. Protein sequence: CASSITFSTVWYNEQFF. This chain links TRBV5-1 with TRBJ2-1; the D is unclear. Trimming cost V 4 bases and J 4 bases, with 21 bases left between them. The CDR3 covers 17 residues. Per germline, CDR1 SGHRS and CDR2 YFSETQ. The whole variable domain, filled in from reference TRBV5-1 and TRBJ2-1, reads KAGVTQTPRYLIKTRGQQVTLSCSPISGHRSVSWYQQTPGQGLQFLFEYFSETQRNKGNFPGRFSGRQFSNSRSEMNVSTLELGDSALYLCASSITFSTVWYNEQFFGPGTRLTVL.

V usage is TRBV2 and J usage is TRBJ2-3; D is possibly TRBD1 (5 bases). The CDR3 totals 13 residues. The V and J ends lost 6 bases and 1 base respectively, with 8 bases between them. Germline V gives CDR1 SNHLY, CDR2 FYNNEI. The CDR3 bases are TGTGCCAGCAGGTCGACAGGCACAGATACGCAGTATTTT. Translating gives CASRSTGTDTQYF.

This sequence joins TRBV7-2 and TRBJ2-2; D is possibly TRBD1 (6 bases). Trimming took 1 base from V and 4 from J, leaving 7 bases between them. The germline V gene has CDR1 SGHTA and CDR2 FQGNSA. The CDR3 is 14 residues long. Here the CDR3 reads CASSLVQGTGELFF. CDR3 DNA sequence: TGTGCCAGCAGCTTAGTACAGGGCACCGGGGAGCTGTTTTTT.

This clonotype was found a few times. The chain joins TRBV6-5 to TRBJ1-1; D remains ambiguous. The V end was cut by 7 bases, the J end by 2 bases, with 11 bases between. Germline V gives CDR1 MNHEY, CDR2 SVGAGI. There are 13 residues in the CDR3. The CDR3 DNA reads TGTGCCAGCAATGGCCGGCCCAACACTGAAGCTTTCTTT. This sequence encodes CASNGRPNTEAFF.

There are a few counts of this clonotype. This chain connects TRBV20-1 to TRBJ2-1, with a tentative D call TRBD2 (6 bases). The CDR3 loop spans 15 amino acids. Germline V gene sequence: CDR1 DFQATT, CDR2 SNEGSKA (reference sequence). Trimming left V 0 bases short and J 6 bases short, with 15 bases between. The CDR3 is CSARDGRRGSNEQFF. In nucleotides, the CDR3 is TGCAGTGCTAGAGATGGGAGGAGGGGATCCAATGAGCAGTTCTTC.

This clonotype was counted many times. V is TRBV5-1 and J is TRBJ2-3; a possible D gene is TRBD2 (7 bases). Trimming left V 4 bases short and J 6 bases short, with 15 bases between. The length of the CDR3 is 14 residues. In germline, CDR1 is SGHRS, CDR2 YFSETQ. The DNA for the CDR3 is TGCGCCAGCAGCATCGATGGGGGGGCCGATACGCAGTATTTT. It codes for CASSIDGGADTQYF.

The table lists this clonotype with many counts. The chain has TRBV24-1 and TRBJ1-1; D not resolved. Trimming took off 9 bases at V and 1 base at J, with 11 bases between the two ends. Germline V CDR1 and CDR2: KGHDR, SFDVKD. The CDR3 has 13 residues. CDR3: CATPRPPNTEAFF. DNA for the CDR3: TGTGCCACCCCGCGACCGCCGAACACTGAAGCTTTCTTT.

The chain carries TRBV7-6 and TRBJ2-2; TRBD1 or TRBD2 may be the D gene (5 bases each). The CDR3 is 15 amino acids. CDR1 and CDR2 (germline): SGHVS, FNYEAQ. Trimming shortened V by 5 bases and J by 0 bases, and 10 bases separated the two germline ends. The DNA of the CDR3 is TGTGCCAGCAGCCAGGGACGGACGAACACCGGGGAGCTGTTTTTT. Translated, it gives CASSQGRTNTGELFF.

This clonotype was detected many times. The gene calls are TRBV5-5 and TRBJ2-7; 7 bases match TRBD1. J gave up 2 bases and V 5 bases, and 4 bases lay outside the gene matches. This CDR3 is built from 13 residues. The germline CDR1 and CDR2 sequences are SGHKS and YYEKEE (reference sequence). The CDR3 sequence: CASSPTGAYEQYF. As DNA, the CDR3 is TGTGCCAGCAGTCCAACAGGGGCCTACGAGCAGTACTTC.

This clonotype has just a few counts. The genes are TRBV11-3 and TRBJ1-1, with a tentative D call TRBD1 (5 bases). CDR1 SGHNT and CDR2 YENEEA come from the germline V gene. The CDR3 length is 15 residues. Trimming removed 5 bases from V and 0 bases from J, with 13 bases in between. The CDR3 loop is CASSPVTVMNTEAFF. In DNA form, the CDR3 reads TGTGCCAGCAGCCCCGTGACAGTGATGAACACTGAAGCTTTCTTT.

This clonotype appeared a few times. This chain connects TRBV9 to TRBJ2-3; D is ambiguous. Trimming left V 0 bases short and J 4 bases short, with 12 bases between. Germline-derived CDR1 and CDR2 are SGDLS and YYNGEE. This CDR3 region has 15 residues. The CDR3 spells CASSVGSLNADTQYF. CDR3 sequence (DNA): TGTGCCAGCAGCGTAGGGAGCCTAAATGCAGATACGCAGTATTTT.

V gene TRBV4-1 combines with J gene TRBJ1-3; D not resolved. This CDR3 region has 17 residues. Germline-derived CDR1 and CDR2 are MGHRA and YSYEKL. V gave up 2 bases and J gave up 1 base, with 15 bases separating them. The CDR3 protein is CASSQSPAESSGNTIYF. In nucleotides, the CDR3 is TGCGCCAGCAGCCAATCCCCCGCTGAAAGTTCTGGAAACACCATATATTTT.

The chain couples TRBV5-1 to TRBJ2-6; 7 bases map to TRBD1. The CDR3 sequence is 17 residues long. Germline-derived CDR1 and CDR2 are SGHRS and YFSETQ. V trimming: 0 bases; J trimming: 0 bases; junction bases outside the gene matches: 3. Here the CDR3 reads CASSLAGQVSGANVLTF. The DNA for the CDR3 is TGCGCCAGCAGCTTGGCCGGACAGGTCTCTGGGGCCAACGTCCTGACTTTC.

The chain is built from TRBV7-9 and TRBJ2-7, with 7 bases fitting TRBD2. The CDR3 is 15 residues long. The V gene end was trimmed by 0 bases and the J gene end by 6 bases; junction bases not matched to a gene: 8. The V gene's germline CDR1 is SEHNR and CDR2 FQNEAQ (reference sequence). The CDR3 DNA follows: TGTGCCAGCAGCTTAGCGGGGACTAAATTGGGCGAGCAGTACTTC. Its translation: CASSLAGTKLGEQYF.

The chain couples TRBV7-3 to TRBJ2-2, with 8 bases matching TRBD2. Germline CDR1 and CDR2: SGHTA and FQGTGA. The CDR3 spans 17 residues. V lost 4 bases, J lost 5 bases, and 12 bases stayed unmatched. The DNA of the CDR3 is TGTGCCAGCAGCTCCACACCGAGCGGGGGTGCGACCGGGGAGCTGTTTTTT. Translating gives CASSSTPSGGATGELFF.

The chain has TRBV7-9 and TRBJ2-6; D unresolved. Trimming took off 1 base at V and 0 bases at J, with 10 bases between the two ends. The CDR3 sequence is 17 residues long. Germline V lookup: CDR1 SEHNR, CDR2 FQNEAQ (reference sequence). The CDR3 bases are TGTGCCAGCAGCTTAGGGGAAAGCCTCTCTGGGGCCAACGTCCTGACTTTC. Its translation is CASSLGESLSGANVLTF.

This clonotype was counted between two and nine times. The rearrangement links TRBV23-1 to TRBJ2-2; D is perhaps TRBD1 (6 bases). TRBV23-1 falls under the ORF class, with uncertain function. This CDR3 spans 15 amino acids. Trimming left V 6 bases short and J 2 bases short, with 13 bases between. CDR3 sequence reads: CASRQRTVNTGELFF. CDR3 sequence (DNA): TGCGCCAGCAGACAACGGACAGTTAACACCGGGGAGCTGTTTTTT.

This clonotype was seen at least ten times. J is TRBJ2-7 and V is TRBV6-2 or TRBV6-3; 7 nucleotides line up with TRBD2. The CDR3 has 11 residues. Germline V gene sequence: CDR1 MNHEY, CDR2 SVGEGT. After removal of 8 bases from V and 7 bases from J, the junction contained 5 bases not matched to a gene. CDR3 DNA sequence: TGTGCCAGCGGGGGGGTTGATGAGCAGTACTTC. This gives the protein CASGGVDEQYF.

The chain has TRBV12-5 and TRBJ1-2; 10 nucleotides match TRBD1. The length of the CDR3 is 13 residues. Per germline, CDR1 LGHNT and CDR2 FRNRAP. The ends lost 5 bases at V and 9 bases at J; junction bases unmatched: 6. CDR3 sequence: CASGQTGGSSYTF. CDR3 bases: TGTGCTAGTGGTCAGACAGGGGGCTCGAGCTACACCTTC.